This TCR beta chain was recovered during a study of beta chain features in type 1 diabetes. Study-wide results and caveats: Naive, central memory and regulatory TCRB repertoires appeared more similar among patients than healthy donors. Shortening of TCRB CDR3s, moderate but significant, appeared in all four CD4+ subsets of Type 1 diabetes patients.

In regard to this clone: The antigen is not known. The sample contains more than one DNA sequence encoding this CDR3.

cDNA synthesis used the whole RNA isolate, giving expressed TCRB sequences. The data were produced by immunoSEQ multiplex PCR, yet TCRdb's version contains in-frame clones alone and is incomplete. The sample yields about 930,000 clones, around a sixth seen once. Once sorted, every population was more than 95% pure. The sequenced sample was naive CD4+ T cells from blood. The clonotype comes from a woman between 18 and 29 years old in good health.

The CDR3: CASSLVGSSYEQYF. CDR3 nucleotides: TGTGCCAGCAGTTTAGTGGGAAGTTCCTACGAGCAGTACTTC. The genes are TRBV28 and TRBJ2-7; D is ambiguous. The length of the CDR3 is 14 residues. Between the trimmed V and J ends, which lost 2 bases and 1 base, there was a span of 9 bases. The germline V gene has CDR1 MDHEN and CDR2 SYDVKM.